What follows is one TCR beta chain and its context. CDR3 length: 15 amino acids. Germline V gives CDR1 SNHLY, CDR2 FYNNEI. Trimming cost V 4 bases and J 6 bases; bases outside gene matches: 9. This entry belongs to a study of CD8+CD57+ T cells in acquired aplastic anemia. The authors sequenced patients whose flow cytometry had shown CD8+CD57+ cell expansion. Profiling that covered TCR beta VDJ and CDR3 relied on genomic DNA as its template. Via MiXCR, TCRdb re-called the reads, giving one row per CDR3 protein. The sample records 260,000 or so distinct CDR3 sequences, roughly 80% being singletons. The source of this sequence is a human donor with aplastic anemia. The V and J genes are TRBV2 and TRBJ2-5, with 9 bases lining up with TRBD2. The specimen sequenced was sorted CD4+, CD8+, or CD8+CD57+ T cells (not recorded which) from PBMCs. This chain's CDR3 is CASSASGTREQTQYF. As DNA, the CDR3 is TGTGCCAGCAGTGCTAGCGGGACTCGTGAGCAGACCCAGTACTTC.